Below, 22 T cell receptor beta chains from the same sample are listed, as sequenced in a study of cytomegalovirus exposure and HLA in healthy donors (dated by TCRdb to the late 2010s). Library preparation employed the immunoSEQ multiplex PCR assay. For the multiplex PCR, a mixture combining 60 forward primers for TCR Vbeta segments and 13 reverse primers for TCR Jbeta segments was used. The immuneACCESS repertoire file appears here via TCRdb, limited to in-frame rearrangements. These files lack a portion of the clones; in checked studies, under half of the deficit traces to unresolved V genes, and the cause of the others is not known. For this sample the table gives 160,000 or so clones, of which 70% were detected only once. The top ten hold 4% to 5% of the sample. The specimen was PBMCs. These receptors were taken from a man aged 18 to 35 in good health and CMV-seropositive.

This clone is a singleton in its sample. V and J are TRBV5-1 and TRBJ2-2; unclear D gene. The germline V and J ends were trimmed by 0 bases and 1 base, with 4 bases remaining between them. Germline V CDR1 and CDR2: SGHRS, YFSETQ. This CDR3 is built from 14 residues. CDR3 bases: TGCGCCAGCAGCTTGGAACAGAACACCGGGGAGCTGTTTTTT. This sequence encodes CASSLEQNTGELFF.

The count of this clone is one. V is TRBV11-2 and J is TRBJ1-2; D is perhaps TRBD1 (6 bases). The CDR3 contains 15 residues. CDR1 and CDR2 (germline): SGHAT, FQNNGV. V was clipped by 1 base and J by 3 bases, with 12 bases between them. The CDR3 DNA sequence: TGTGCCAGCAGCTTAGCGGACAGATACGACTATGGCTACACCTTC. Translating it yields CASSLADRYDYGYTF.

This clone occurred once. The chain has TRBV6-5 and TRBJ2-3; TRBD2 might be the D (6 bases). CDR3 length: 11 amino acids. The germline CDR1 and CDR2 sequences are MNHEY and SVGAGI. The germline V and J ends were trimmed by 4 bases and 10 bases, with 9 bases remaining between them. CDR3 region: CASSSWGAQYF. CDR3 in DNA: TGTGCCAGCAGTTCATGGGGGGCGCAGTATTTT.

Comment on this clone: Different DNA sequences within this sample yield the same CDR3. The genes are TRBV7-9 and TRBJ1-1; D is unresolved. CDR3 length equals 14 residues. The germline gives CDR1 SEHNR, CDR2 FQNEAQ (reference sequence). V was trimmed by 0 bases and J by 1 base, leaving 6 bases between them. The DNA for the CDR3 is TGTGCCAGCAGCTTAGCCAGTGGGAACACTGAAGCTTTCTTT. It translates to CASSLASGNTEAFF.

The V call is TRBV27, the J call TRBJ1-4; 8 bases map to TRBD1. Trimming cost V 5 bases and J 4 bases; bases outside gene matches: 9. Germline loops: CDR1 MNHEY, CDR2 SMNVEV (reference sequence). The CDR3 is made up of 16 amino acids. CDR3 region: CASSLRPGQVNEKLFF. As DNA, the CDR3 is TGTGCCAGCAGTCTCCGTCCGGGACAGGTTAATGAAAAACTGTTTTTT.

This rearrangement joins TRBV7-9 to TRBJ2-5, with 11 bases fitting TRBD2. Germline assignment: CDR1 SEHNR and CDR2 FQNEAQ (reference sequence). J lost 4 bases, V lost 5 bases, and 9 bases had no gene match. The CDR3 loop spans 16 amino acids. CDR3 sequence (DNA): TGTGCCAGCAGCCTCCCTAGCGGGAGGCAGAGAGAGACCCAGTACTTC. This codes for CASSLPSGRQRETQYF.

This chain uses TRBV9 with TRBJ1-1; the D gene is possibly TRBD1 (5 bases). The germline CDR1 and CDR2 sequences are SGDLS and YYNGEE. Deletions cut 0 bases from V and 7 bases from J, with 13 bases between. This CDR3 is 14 amino acids long. The chain's CDR3 is CASSVEAGGSEAFF. CDR3 bases: TGTGCCAGCAGCGTAGAGGCGGGGGGGAGTGAAGCTTTCTTT.

The chain recombines TRBV19 with TRBJ2-3; no reliable D call. The CDR3 is 11 amino acids. The germline gives CDR1 LNHDA, CDR2 SQIVND (reference sequence). The V end lost 8 bases, the J end lost 4 bases, and 7 bases lay between the germline ends. In DNA, the CDR3 is TGTGCCAGTGGGCAGGCAGATACGCAGTATTTT. It encodes CASGQADTQYF.

The V call is TRBV25-1, the J call TRBJ2-5; 9 bases match TRBD2. The CDR3 is 17 residues long. The trim removed 4 bases at V and 1 base at J, leaving 10 bases unmatched. CDR1 is MGHDK and CDR2 is SYGVNS in the germline V gene. The CDR3 coding sequence is TGTGCCAGCAGTGCCACCCCAGCGGGGGGTTCCCAAGAGACCCAGTACTTC. It is translated as CASSATPAGGSQETQYF. The complete variable domain, with remaining parts taken from reference TRBV25-1 and TRBJ2-5, reads EADIYQTPRYLVIGTGKKITLECSQTMGHDKMYWYQQDPGMELHLIHYSYGVNSTEKGDLSSESTVSRIRTEHFPLTLESARPSHTSQYLCASSATPAGGSQETQYFGPGTRLLVL.

The chain employs TRBV15 and TRBJ2-6; no reliable D call. V shed 0 bases and J shed 2 bases, with 11 bases lying between them. The CDR3 consists of 17 residues. Germline V gene lookup returns CDR1 LNHNV and CDR2 YYDKDF (reference sequence). The CDR3 bases are TGTGCCACCAGCAGAGATCACGGAGTCGCTGGGGCCAACGTCCTGACTTTC. Amino acid sequence: CATSRDHGVAGANVLTF.

This clone was picked up a small number of times. The chain uses TRBV29-1 and TRBJ1-4, with 9 bases fitting TRBD1. V trimming: 4 bases; J trimming: 8 bases; junction bases outside the gene matches: 8. This CDR3 region has 14 residues. In germline, CDR1 is SQVTM, CDR2 ANQGSEA. This chain's CDR3 is CSVAGTGPEEKLFF. CDR3 nucleotide sequence: TGCAGCGTTGCCGGGACAGGGCCAGAAGAAAAACTGTTTTTT.

The rearrangement links TRBV13 to TRBJ1-1, with D hard to call. CDR3 length equals 11 residues. Germline V gene data show CDR1 as PRHDT and CDR2 as FYEKMQ (reference sequence). V lost 8 bases and J lost 3, with 7 bases in between. The CDR3 spells CASGLDTEAFF. Written as DNA, the CDR3 is TGTGCCAGCGGACTGGACACTGAAGCTTTCTTT.

This clone was detected only once. The V gene is TRBV12-5, the J gene TRBJ2-2; perhaps TRBD2 as D (6 bases). The CDR3 is 13 residues long. Germline CDR1 LGHNT, CDR2 FRNRAP. Trimming shortened V by 5 bases and J by 6 bases, and 10 bases separated the two germline ends. The CDR3 is CASGPTGAGELFF. For the CDR3, the DNA is TGTGCTAGTGGTCCGACGGGGGCCGGGGAGCTGTTTTTT.

The sample holds many counts of this clone. The V gene is TRBV5-1, the J gene TRBJ2-1; 12 nucleotides match TRBD2. J lost 4 bases, V lost 0 bases, and 5 bases had no gene match. Per germline, CDR1 SGHRS and CDR2 YFSETQ. This CDR3 has 17 amino acids. The CDR3 region has the DNA TGCGCCAGCAGCTTGGGGGCGACTAGCGGGGGTTACAATGAGCAGTTCTTC. It encodes CASSLGATSGGYNEQFF.

The chain carries TRBV19 and TRBJ2-1; 15 nucleotides agree with TRBD2. V shed 3 bases and J 4 bases; nucleotides not matched to a gene: 4. The CDR3 consists of 17 residues. Germline V gives CDR1 LNHDA, CDR2 SQIVND (reference sequence). CDR3: CASSIWTSGGAYNEQFF. The CDR3 nucleotides read TGTGCCAGTAGTATCTGGACTAGCGGGGGGGCTTACAATGAGCAGTTCTTC.

The CDR3 DNA sequence: TGTGCCAGCAGCCACGACAGTCCTCCGGCCCAGTACTTC. The encoded protein is CASSHDSPPAQYF. The V gene is TRBV6-5, the J gene TRBJ2-5, with D perhaps matching TRBD1 (5 bases). The CDR3 has 13 residues. Per the germline V gene, CDR1 is MNHEY and CDR2 is SVGAGI. Trimming removed 6 bases at V and 9 bases at J, with 17 bases between.

The chain employs TRBV7-9 and TRBJ2-1; TRBD2 matches 12 bases. The germline gives CDR1 SEHNR, CDR2 FQNEAQ (reference sequence). The CDR3 totals 14 residues. The trim removed 5 bases at V and 10 bases at J, leaving 6 bases unmatched. CDR3 residues: CASSLTSGSNEQFF. The CDR3 DNA reads TGTGCCAGCAGCCTGACTAGCGGGAGCAACGAGCAGTTCTTC.

The rearrangement links TRBV19 to TRBJ2-1; 8 nucleotides match TRBD2. With V trimmed by 3 bases and J by 5 bases, 9 bases remained unmatched. This CDR3 is built from 16 residues. From germline, CDR1 is LNHDA and CDR2 SQIVND (reference sequence). Here the CDR3 reads CASSIVGRGVDNEQFF. CDR3 nucleotides: TGTGCCAGTAGTATCGTTGGGCGGGGGGTCGACAATGAGCAGTTCTTC.

The chain has TRBV2 and TRBJ2-5; D might be TRBD2 (5 bases). Germline V lookup: CDR1 SNHLY, CDR2 FYNNEI. This CDR3 is built from 12 residues. The germline V and J ends were trimmed by 6 bases and 7 bases, with 12 bases remaining between them. The CDR3 DNA follows: TGTGCCAGCAGCCCCCTTGCGGGGACCCAGTACTTC. It encodes CASSPLAGTQYF.

The V and J genes are TRBV5-4 and TRBJ2-1, with TRBD1 matching 10 bases. V was pared by 3 bases and J by 5 bases, with 8 bases of the junction left unmatched. Germline V gene data show CDR1 as SGHNT and CDR2 as YYREEE (reference sequence). There are 16 residues in the CDR3. CDR3: CASSSGGTGANNEQFF. The CDR3 DNA sequence: TGTGCCAGCAGCTCCGGGGGGACAGGGGCCAACAATGAGCAGTTCTTC.

The J gene is TRBJ2-1, the V gene TRBV5-1; 9 bases align to TRBD1. The germline CDR1 and CDR2 sequences are SGHRS and YFSETQ. This CDR3 comprises 15 residues. With V trimmed by 0 bases and J by 5 bases, 3 bases remained unmatched. The CDR3 bases are TGCGCCAGCAGCTTGGGGGACAGGGACGACAATGAGCAGTTCTTC. Protein product: CASSLGDRDDNEQFF.

The chain recombines TRBV7-2 with TRBJ2-5; the match to TRBD2 covers 15 bases. The CDR3 contains 18 residues. Per germline, CDR1 SGHTA and CDR2 FQGNSA. V dropped 4 bases and J dropped 3; count of bases not matched to a gene: 9. The CDR3: CASSSRTSGGADEETQYF. The CDR3 coding sequence is TGTGCCAGCAGCTCCCGGACTAGCGGGGGGGCCGATGAAGAGACCCAGTACTTC. Full variable domain (rest looked up from reference TRBV7-2 and TRBJ2-5): GAGVSQSPSNKVTEKGKDVELRCDPISGHTALYWYRQSLGQGLEFLIYFQGNSAPDKSGLPSDRFSAERTGGSVSTLTIQRTQQEDSAVYLCASSSRTSGGADEETQYFGPGTRLLVL.